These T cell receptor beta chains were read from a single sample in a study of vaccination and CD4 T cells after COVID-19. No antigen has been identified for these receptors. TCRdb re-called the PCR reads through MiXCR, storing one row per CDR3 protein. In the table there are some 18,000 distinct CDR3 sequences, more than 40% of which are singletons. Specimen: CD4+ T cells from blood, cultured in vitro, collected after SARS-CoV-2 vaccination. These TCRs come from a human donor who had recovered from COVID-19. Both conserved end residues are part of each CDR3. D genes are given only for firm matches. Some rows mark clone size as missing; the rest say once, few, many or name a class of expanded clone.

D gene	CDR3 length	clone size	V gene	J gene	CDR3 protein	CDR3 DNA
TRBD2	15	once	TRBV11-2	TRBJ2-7	CASSPLAGGSYEQYF	TGTGCCAGCAGCCCCCTAGCGGGAGGGTCCTACGAGCAGTACTTC
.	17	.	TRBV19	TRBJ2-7	CASSIRARREYPYEQYF	TGTGCCAGTAGTATCCGGGCACGCCGGGAGTACCCCTACGAGCAGTACTTC
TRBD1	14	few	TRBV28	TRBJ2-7	CASSSGQGNGEQYF	TGTGCCAGCAGTTCGGGACAGGGCAACGGCGAGCAGTACTTC
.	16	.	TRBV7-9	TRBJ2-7	CASSLRPRDGTYEQYF	TGTGCCAGCAGCTTGAGACCCCGGGACGGTACCTACGAGCAGTACTTC
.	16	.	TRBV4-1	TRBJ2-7	CASSLGPFRQVGEQYF	TGCGCCAGCAGCCTTGGCCCCTTCCGACAGGTCGGCGAGCAGTACTTC
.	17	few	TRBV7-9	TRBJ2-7	CASSQPTGRQTSYEQYF	TGTGCCAGCAGCCAACCGACTGGTCGGCAAACCTCCTACGAGCAGTACTTC
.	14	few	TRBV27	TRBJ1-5	CASSLLRGDQPQHF	TGTGCCAGCAGTTTATTGAGGGGGGATCAGCCCCAGCATTTT
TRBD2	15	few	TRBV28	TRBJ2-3	CASSLYSGGTDTQYF	TGTGCCAGCAGTTTATATAGCGGGGGCACAGATACGCAGTATTTT
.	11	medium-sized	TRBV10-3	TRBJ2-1	CAISDRDEQFF	TGTGCCATCAGTGACCGGGATGAGCAGTTCTTC
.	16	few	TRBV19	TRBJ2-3	CASRGYQGAAGDTQYF	TGTGCCAGTAGGGGATATCAGGGTGCCGCCGGGGATACGCAGTATTTT
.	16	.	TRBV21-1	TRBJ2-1	CASRGKREGFCNEQFF	TGTGCCAGCAGGGGGAAGCGGGAGGGTTTCTGCAATGAGCAGTTCTTC
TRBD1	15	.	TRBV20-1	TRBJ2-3	CSASHGTGTTDTQYF	TGCAGTGCTTCTCACGGGACAGGGACCACGGATACGCAGTATTTT
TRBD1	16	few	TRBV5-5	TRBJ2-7	CASSLEVSGGRREQYF	TGTGCCAGCAGCTTGGAGGTGTCAGGGGGTCGGCGTGAGCAGTACTTC
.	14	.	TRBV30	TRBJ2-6	CAWSLLAGANVLTF	TGTGCCTGGAGCCTATTAGCTGGGGCCAACGTCCTGACTTTC
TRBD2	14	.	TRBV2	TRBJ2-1	CASSSETSGNEQFF	TGTGCCAGCAGTTCTGAGACTAGCGGCAATGAGCAGTTCTTC
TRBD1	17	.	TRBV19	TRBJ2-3	CASSTGGGMGYADTQYF	TGTGCCAGTAGCACAGGGGGCGGGATGGGATATGCAGATACGCAGTATTTT
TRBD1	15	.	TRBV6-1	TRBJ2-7	CACGPRGRGTGEQYF	TGTGCTTGCGGCCCGAGGGGGCGCGGTACCGGCGAGCAGTACTTC
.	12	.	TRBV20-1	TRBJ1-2	CSAPTENYGYTF	TGCAGTGCGCCGACAGAGAACTATGGCTACACCTTC
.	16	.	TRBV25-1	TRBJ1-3	CASSASGTSSGNTIYF	TGTGCCAGCAGTGCCTCGGGCACCAGCTCTGGAAACACCATATATTTT
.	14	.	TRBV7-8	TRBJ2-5	CASSLGGGRETQYF	TGTGCCAGCAGCTTAGGTGGGGGCAGGGAGACCCAGTACTTC
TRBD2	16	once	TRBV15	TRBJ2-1	CATSRGISGSYNEQFF	TGTGCCACCAGCAGAGGAATTAGCGGGAGCTACAATGAGCAGTTCTTC
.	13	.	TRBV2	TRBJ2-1	CASSEFDGNEQFF	TGTGCCAGCAGTGAATTTGACGGCAATGAGCAGTTCTTC
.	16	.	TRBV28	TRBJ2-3	CASSLSGSVGTDTQYF	TGTGCCAGCAGTTTATCCGGGAGCGTGGGCACAGATACGCAGTATTTT
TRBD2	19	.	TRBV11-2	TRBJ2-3	CASSSSGLAGGRRTDTQYF	TGTGCCAGCAGCTCCTCGGGACTAGCGGGAGGCCGACGCACAGATACGCAGTATTTT
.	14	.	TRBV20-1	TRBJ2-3	CSAKRSGSTDTQYF	TGCAGTGCGAAACGAAGCGGGAGCACAGATACGCAGTATTTT
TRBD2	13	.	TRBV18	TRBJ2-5	CASSPDREGTQYF	TGTGCCAGCTCACCAGACCGGGAGGGGACCCAGTACTTC
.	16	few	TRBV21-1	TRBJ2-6	CASSTRTSSGANVLTF	TGTGCCAGCAGCACCCGGACTAGCTCTGGGGCCAACGTCCTGACTTTC